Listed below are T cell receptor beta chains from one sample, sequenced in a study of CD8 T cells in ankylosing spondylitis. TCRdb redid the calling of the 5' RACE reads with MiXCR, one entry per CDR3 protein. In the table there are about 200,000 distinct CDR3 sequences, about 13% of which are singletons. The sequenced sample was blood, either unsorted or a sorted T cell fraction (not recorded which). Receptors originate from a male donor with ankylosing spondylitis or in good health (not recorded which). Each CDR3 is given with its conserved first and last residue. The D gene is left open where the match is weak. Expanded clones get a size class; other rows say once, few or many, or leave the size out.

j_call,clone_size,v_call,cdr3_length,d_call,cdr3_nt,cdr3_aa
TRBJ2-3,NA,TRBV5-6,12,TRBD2,TGTGCCAGCAGGCGGGGGGCAGATACGCAGTATTTT,CASRRGADTQYF
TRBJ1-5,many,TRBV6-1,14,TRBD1,TGTGCCAGCAGTGAGGGGACAGGGGATCAGCCCCAGCATTTT,CASSEGTGDQPQHF
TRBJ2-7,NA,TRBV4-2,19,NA,TGTGCCAGCAGCCAATTGGGGGCGGGACCTGAACAGCAATCCTACGAGCAGTACTTC,CASSQLGAGPEQQSYEQYF
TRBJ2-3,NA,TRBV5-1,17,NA,TGCGCCAGCAGCTTAGGTTCAAGAGGGAGCATTGAAGATACGCAGTATTTT,CASSLGSRGSIEDTQYF
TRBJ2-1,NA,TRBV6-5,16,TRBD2,TGTGCCAGCAGTTACTCCGTAGCGGGAGGGCCGAATGAGCAGTTCTTC,CASSYSVAGGPNEQFF
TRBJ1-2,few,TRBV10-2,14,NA,TGCGCCAGCAGCCCGGACACAGCTAACTATGGCTACACCTTC,CASSPDTANYGYTF
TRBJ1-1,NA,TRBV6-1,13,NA,TGTGCCAGCAGTGAAGGCGTGAACACTGAAGCTTTCTTT,CASSEGVNTEAFF
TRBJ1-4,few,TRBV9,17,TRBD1,TGTGCCAGCAGCCCGTCCCGGGACAGGGCCGCTAATGAAAAACTGTTTTTT,CASSPSRDRAANEKLFF
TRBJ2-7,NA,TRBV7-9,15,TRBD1,TGTGCCAGCAGCCCTCGACAGGGTCCGGTCTACGAGCAGTACTTC,CASSPRQGPVYEQYF
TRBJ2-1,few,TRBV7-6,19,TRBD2,TGTGCCAGCAGCTCATCGTATGGGCGCGGGAGAGGGTCCTACAATGAGCAGTTCTTC,CASSSSYGRGRGSYNEQFF
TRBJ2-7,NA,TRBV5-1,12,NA,TGCGCCAGCAGCTTGGACGGACCCGAGCAGTACTTC,CASSLDGPEQYF
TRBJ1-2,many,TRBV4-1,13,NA,TGCGCCAGCAGGGATTTAGGGATTCAAGGCTACACCTTC,CASRDLGIQGYTF
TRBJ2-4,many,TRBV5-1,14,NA,TGCGCCAGCAACACGACAACATACAAAAACATTCAGTACTTC,CASNTTTYKNIQYF
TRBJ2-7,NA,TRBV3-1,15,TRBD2,TGTGCCAGCAGCCCTGGGACTAGCGGGCAATACGAGCAGTACTTC,CASSPGTSGQYEQYF
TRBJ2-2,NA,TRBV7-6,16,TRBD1,TGTGCCAGCAGCCCAAGGACAGGGGGCTCGACCGGGGAGCTGTTTTTT,CASSPRTGGSTGELFF
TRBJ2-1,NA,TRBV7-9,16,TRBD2,TGTGCCAGCAGCCCCCCGACTAGCGGGACTGGCAATGAGCAGTTCTTC,CASSPPTSGTGNEQFF
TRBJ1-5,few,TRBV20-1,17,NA,TGCAGTGCTAGATCTCGGACGGGGAAGGGTAGCAATCAGCCCCAGCATTTT,CSARSRTGKGSNQPQHF
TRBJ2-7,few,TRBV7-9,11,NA,TGTGCCAGCAGCCACTATTTCGAGCAGTACTTC,CASSHYFEQYF
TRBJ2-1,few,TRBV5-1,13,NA,TGCGCCAGCAGCCCCGGGAATCACAATGAGCAGTTCTTC,CASSPGNHNEQFF
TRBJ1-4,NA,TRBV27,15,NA,TGTGCCAGCAGTTTTGATACCGGTGGGAGCCGCTTCCTGTTTTTT,CASSFDTGGSRFLFF
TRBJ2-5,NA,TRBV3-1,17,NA,TGTGCCAGCAGCCAAGTTGGGTTTGGGGGCCCGGGGGAGACCCAGTACTTC,CASSQVGFGGPGETQYF
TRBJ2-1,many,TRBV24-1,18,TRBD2,TGTGCCACCAGTGACCAACAAGGACTAGCGGACCAGCAGGGTGAGCAGTTCTTC,CATSDQQGLADQQGEQFF
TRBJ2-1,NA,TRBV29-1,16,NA,TGCAGCGTTGAGAGTTGGACGGGGAGCTCCTACAATGAGCAGTTCTTC,CSVESWTGSSYNEQFF
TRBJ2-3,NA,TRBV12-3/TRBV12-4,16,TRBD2,TGTGCCAGCAGTTTTCGGGATGCGGGGGACACAGATACGCAGTATTTT,CASSFRDAGDTDTQYF
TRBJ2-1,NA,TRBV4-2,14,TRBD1,TGTGCCAGCAGCCAAGAGACAGGGTCGGGTGAGCAGTTCTTC,CASSQETGSGEQFF
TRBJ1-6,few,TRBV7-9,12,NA,TGTGCCAGCAGCTTAGATGGTTCACCCCTCCACTTT,CASSLDGSPLHF
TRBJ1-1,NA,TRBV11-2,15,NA,TGTGCCAGCAGCTTAGGTATGGGGGGGCACACTGAAGCTTTCTTT,CASSLGMGGHTEAFF
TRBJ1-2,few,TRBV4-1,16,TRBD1,TGCGCCAGCAGCCACAGCTCGGACAGGGGAGACTATGGCTACACCTTC,CASSHSSDRGDYGYTF
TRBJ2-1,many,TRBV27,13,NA,TGTGCCAGCAGTTTATCGGGGACGAGTGAGCAGTTCTTC,CASSLSGTSEQFF
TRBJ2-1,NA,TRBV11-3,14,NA,TGTGCCAGCAGCTTAGTCTACTCCTACAATGAGCAGTTCTTC,CASSLVYSYNEQFF
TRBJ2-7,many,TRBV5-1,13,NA,TGCGCCAGCAGCTTGACTAGCAGTTACGAGCAGTACTTC,CASSLTSSYEQYF
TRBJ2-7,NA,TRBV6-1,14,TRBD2,TGTGCCAGCAATCCAGCGGGGTCCTCCTACGAGCAGTACTTC,CASNPAGSSYEQYF